This entry lists 32 T cell receptor beta chains sequenced from one sample in a study of blood T cell repertoires in COVID-19. TCRdb keeps only in-frame clones here, not all; method: immunoSEQ multiplex PCR. The sample lists 150,000 or so clones, over 70% occurring once. Sequencing used peripheral blood. The receptors were gathered from a man at least 80 years old with acute or convalescent COVID-19.

This clone was seen just once. The J gene is TRBJ2-1, the V gene TRBV5-1, with D possibly matching TRBD2 (6 bases). V lost 0 bases, J lost 12 bases, and 22 bases lay in between. The CDR3 runs to 16 residues. From germline, CDR1 is SGHRS and CDR2 YFSETQ. CDR3 amino acids: CASSLGREPKSQRQFF. CDR3 nucleotide sequence: TGCGCCAGCAGCTTGGGACGGGAGCCCAAGTCTCAAAGGCAGTTCTTC.

The chain combines TRBV19 with TRBJ2-5, with 16 positions matching TRBD2. The germline CDR1 and CDR2 sequences are LNHDA and SQIVND (reference sequence). With V trimmed by 5 bases and J by 5 bases, 11 bases remained unmatched. The CDR3 has 18 amino acids. As DNA, the CDR3 is TGTGCCAGTAGTGATGGGGGACTAGCGGGAGGGCCTAGGGAGACCCAGTACTTC. Translating gives CASSDGGLAGGPRETQYF.

J is TRBJ2-7 and V is TRBV5-5, with D possibly being TRBD2 (6 bases). The germline V gene has CDR1 SGHKS and CDR2 YYEKEE (reference sequence). CDR3 length equals 15 residues. V was trimmed by 4 bases and J by 0 bases, leaving 14 bases between them. CDR3 bases: TGTGCCAGCAGCGAACACCGGGGGTTCTCCTACGAGCAGTACTTC. This gives the protein CASSEHRGFSYEQYF.

The chain couples TRBV27 to TRBJ1-1; D is unresolved. Trimming shortened V by 2 bases and J by 5 bases, and 12 bases separated the two germline ends. Germline CDR1 is MNHEY and CDR2 is SMNVEV (reference sequence). This CDR3 region has 14 residues. The CDR3 coding sequence is TGTGCCAGCAGTTTAACGGCCTTACTAACTGAAGCTTTCTTT. This translates into CASSLTALLTEAFF.

J is TRBJ2-3 and V is TRBV12-5; D remains unclear. The CDR3 loop spans 14 amino acids. CDR1 is LGHNT and CDR2 is FRNRAP in the germline V gene. The germline V and J ends were trimmed by 7 bases and 0 bases, with 11 bases remaining between them. DNA for the CDR3: TGTGCTAGTGCAAGAAAACAAAGCACAGATACGCAGTATTTT. Translation gives CASARKQSTDTQYF.

The J gene is TRBJ1-2, the V gene TRBV2; TRBD1 agrees at 9 bases. J gave up 6 bases and V 6 bases, and 11 bases lay outside the gene matches. CDR1 SNHLY and CDR2 FYNNEI come from the germline V gene. This CDR3 is built from 15 residues. CDR3 nucleotide sequence: TGTGCCAGCAGCAGCACGGGACAGGGCGAACATGGCTACACCTTC. This sequence encodes CASSSTGQGEHGYTF. The full variable domain, completed using reference TRBV2 and TRBJ1-2, is EPEVTQTPSHQVTQMGQEVILRCVPISNHLYFYWYRQILGQKVEFLVSFYNNEISEKSEIFDDQFSVERPDGSNFTLKIRSTKLEDSAMYFCASSSTGQGEHGYTFGSGTRLTVV.

The chain links TRBV28 to TRBJ1-2; D call uncertain. The CDR3 runs 16 residues. Trimming stripped 2 bases from V and 4 bases from J, with 17 bases between. CDR1 and CDR2 (germline): MDHEN, SYDVKM. CDR3 bases: TGTGCCAGCAGTTTACCCGGAGAGGAGGAAATCTATGGCTACACCTTC. Amino acids: CASSLPGEEEIYGYTF.

This chain joins TRBV18 and TRBJ1-6; D is perhaps TRBD1 (6 bases). The germline V gene has CDR1 KGHSH and CDR2 LQKENI. V was pared by 3 bases and J by 9 bases, with 15 bases between. CDR3 size: 15 residues. The CDR3 nucleotides read TGTGCCAGCTCACCCGGGTGGGACATTGGTTCACCCCTCCACTTT. Its translation is CASSPGWDIGSPLHF.

The gene calls are TRBV7-8 and TRBJ1-1; maybe TRBD1 (5 bases). CDR3 length: 14 amino acids. The V end was cut by 2 bases, the J end by 0 bases, with 7 bases between. Germline CDR1 and CDR2: SGHVS and FQNEAQ. The CDR3 loop reads CASSLRGLNTEAFF. The CDR3 nucleotides are TGTGCCAGCAGCTTAAGGGGCTTGAACACTGAAGCTTTCTTT.

The gene calls are TRBV10-3 and TRBJ2-7; D might be TRBD2 (6 bases). V was clipped by 0 bases and J by 3 bases, with 12 bases between them. The germline CDR1 and CDR2 sequences are ENHRY and SYGVKD. CDR3 length equals 15 residues. Here the CDR3 reads CAISESGTSFYEQYF. For the CDR3, the DNA is TGTGCCATCAGTGAGTCCGGGACTTCTTTCTACGAGCAGTACTTC.

V gene TRBV2 combines with J gene TRBJ2-2, with D possibly matching TRBD2 (6 bases). V was trimmed by 4 bases and J by 0 bases, leaving 15 bases between them. The CDR3 length is 17 residues. Germline V gene lookup returns CDR1 SNHLY and CDR2 FYNNEI. This chain's CDR3 is CASSGLSGVANTGELFF. DNA of the CDR3: TGTGCCAGCAGTGGACTATCGGGGGTCGCGAACACCGGGGAGCTGTTTTTT.

V usage is TRBV9 and J usage is TRBJ2-2, with no clear D. The V gene lost 4 bases and the J gene lost 1 base, with 8 bases spanning the gap. Germline assignment: CDR1 SGDLS and CDR2 YYNGEE. The CDR3 consists of 14 residues. CDR3 in amino acids: CASSPRWNTGELFF. The CDR3 DNA follows: TGTGCCAGCAGCCCACGGTGGAACACCGGGGAGCTGTTTTTT.

This clone was seen a few times. The chain joins TRBV25-1 to TRBJ1-4; TRBD1 agrees at 7 bases. V lost 6 bases, J lost 8 bases, and 15 bases stayed unmatched. CDR1 is MGHDK, CDR2 SYGVNS, per germline. The CDR3 extends over 16 amino acids. DNA for the CDR3: TGTGCCAGCAGAGATAGTAGACAGGGTGCGTCCGAAAAACTGTTTTTT. Translating gives CASRDSRQGASEKLFF.

This chain joins TRBV28 and TRBJ1-1; D is unresolved. Germline CDR1 reads MDHEN; CDR2 reads SYDVKM. The CDR3 totals 16 residues. The V end was cut by 4 bases, the J end by 1 base, with 16 bases between. The CDR3 region has the DNA TGTGCCAGCAGTTATTTTTCTGGCAACCCGAACACTGAAGCTTTCTTT. It encodes CASSYFSGNPNTEAFF. Filled out from reference TRBV28 and TRBJ1-1, the complete variable domain reads DVKVTQSSRYLVKRTGEKVFLECVQDMDHENMFWYRQDPGLGLRLIYFSYDVKMKEKGDIPEGYSVSREKKERFSLILESASTNQTSMYLCASSYFSGNPNTEAFFGQGTRLTVV.

This chain connects TRBV19 to TRBJ1-5, with D uncertain. The V end lost 5 bases, the J end lost 5 bases, and 19 bases lay between the germline ends. The CDR3 length is 16 residues. Germline V CDR1 and CDR2: LNHDA, SQIVND (reference sequence). The CDR3 protein is CASSLSNTPRDQPQHF. The CDR3 coding sequence is TGTGCCAGTAGTCTCTCAAACACCCCTCGGGATCAGCCCCAGCATTTT.

A note on this clone: Other DNA sequences in the sample encode the same CDR3. The chain joins TRBV19 to TRBJ2-3; D may be TRBD1 (6 bases). The V end was cut by 3 bases, the J end by 0 bases, with 10 bases between. The germline CDR1 and CDR2 sequences are LNHDA and SQIVND (reference sequence). The CDR3 has 15 amino acids. The CDR3 DNA reads TGTGCCAGTAGTATGGGGCAGGGGAGCACAGATACGCAGTATTTT. The encoded protein is CASSMGQGSTDTQYF.

This clone was seen once. The V and J genes are TRBV7-2 and TRBJ1-4, with D unclear. V lost 2 bases, J lost 3 bases, and 10 bases lay in between. This CDR3 is built from 15 residues. Germline lookup yields CDR1 SGHTA and CDR2 FQGNSA. The CDR3 nucleotides read TGTGCCAGCAGCTTAAGACAACCGTCTAATGAAAAACTGTTTTTT. This translates into CASSLRQPSNEKLFF.

The chain employs TRBV5-1 and TRBJ2-5; 8 nucleotides match TRBD1. This CDR3 region has 15 residues. V trimming: 2 bases; J trimming: 4 bases; junction bases outside the gene matches: 7. Germline loops: CDR1 SGHRS, CDR2 YFSETQ. The CDR3 is CASSLTGGGSETQYF. For the CDR3, the DNA is TGCGCCAGCAGCTTAACAGGGGGAGGTTCAGAGACCCAGTACTTC.

This clone was counted once. The J gene is TRBJ1-4, the V gene TRBV3-1 (or the pseudogene TRBV3-2), with 7 bases that match TRBD1. The CDR3 runs to 16 residues. The germline CDR1 and CDR2 sequences are LGHDT and YNNKEL (reference sequence). V lost 1 base, J lost 8 bases, and 10 bases stayed unmatched. In nucleotides, the CDR3 is TGTGCCAGCAGCCAAGCTTCAGACAGGGCAGAGGAAAAACTGTTTTTT. This gives the protein CASSQASDRAEEKLFF.

This CDR3 reads CASSLLPGQGEWTTEAFF. In DNA form, the CDR3 reads TGTGCCAGCAGCCTCCTCCCGGGACAGGGTGAATGGACCACTGAAGCTTTCTTT. This rearrangement joins TRBV4-2 to TRBJ1-1; 9 bases agree with TRBD1. Germline V lookup: CDR1 LGHNA, CDR2 YNFKEQ. The CDR3 runs to 18 residues. V shed 4 bases, J shed 4 bases, and the junction held 16 bases outside the gene matches.

This sequence joins TRBV5-1 and TRBJ2-1; 9 bases are a match to TRBD2. V lost 4 bases and J lost 5; bases outside the gene matches: 7. Germline values: CDR1 SGHRS, CDR2 YFSETQ. The CDR3 sequence is 15 residues long. CDR3 in DNA: TGCGCCAGCAGCCTTAGCGGGAGTTCCCACAATGAGCAGTTCTTC. It yields the protein CASSLSGSSHNEQFF.

The chain links TRBV6-1 to TRBJ2-1; the match to TRBD1 covers 9 bases. After removal of 3 bases from V and 4 bases from J, the junction contained 4 bases not matched to a gene. Germline loops: CDR1 MNHNS, CDR2 SASEGT. This CDR3 has 15 residues. CDR3 nucleotide sequence: TGTGCCAGCAGTGATAACAGGGGGCTGTACAATGAGCAGTTCTTC. This translates into CASSDNRGLYNEQFF.

This sequence joins TRBV2 and TRBJ2-7; the D is unclear. The V end lost 4 bases, the J end lost 3 bases, and 4 bases lay between the germline ends. The CDR3 contains 11 residues. Germline loops: CDR1 SNHLY, CDR2 FYNNEI. Here the CDR3 DNA reads TGTGCCAGCAGTGGCTACTACGAGCAGTACTTC. This codes for CASSGYYEQYF.

This chain joins TRBV27 and TRBJ1-1; the D gene is possibly TRBD1 (6 bases). From germline, CDR1 is MNHEY and CDR2 SMNVEV (reference sequence). The CDR3 contains 13 residues. The V end lost 7 bases, the J end lost 2 bases, and 11 bases lay between the germline ends. The DNA of the CDR3 is TGTGCCAGCACCGGGACACCTAACACTGAAGCTTTCTTT. Translating gives CASTGTPNTEAFF.

This clone occurred a few times. The chain joins TRBV27 to TRBJ1-3, with 8 bases fitting TRBD1. CDR1 and CDR2 from the germline V gene are MNHEY and SMNVEV (reference sequence). The CDR3 extends over 16 amino acids. V lost 1 base and J lost 0; bases outside the gene matches: 2. CDR3 DNA: TGTGCCAGCAGTTTATACGGACAGGGCTCTGGAAACACCATATATTTT. Its translation is CASSLYGQGSGNTIYF.

The chain couples TRBV18 to TRBJ1-4; TRBD1 matches 8 bases. Trimming took 5 bases from V and 5 from J; bases not matched to a gene: 7. The CDR3 has 15 residues. CDR1 and CDR2 from the germline V gene are KGHSH and LQKENI. CDR3 sequence reads: CASSEADRANEKLFF. CDR3 coding DNA: TGTGCCAGCTCAGAAGCGGACAGGGCGAATGAAAAACTGTTTTTT. Looking up the rest from reference TRBV18 and TRBJ1-4 gives the full variable domain: NAGVMQNPRHLVRRRGQEARLRCSPMKGHSHVYWYRQLPEEGLKFMVYLQKENIIDESGMPKERFSAEFPKEGPSILRIQQVVRGDSAAYFCASSEADRANEKLFFGSGTQLSVL.

The chain uses TRBV7-2 and TRBJ2-7; D unclear. This CDR3 region has 16 residues. V lost 2 bases, J lost 0 bases, and 14 bases lay in between. Germline lookup yields CDR1 SGHTA and CDR2 FQGNSA. CDR3 DNA sequence: TGTGCCAGCAGCTTATCTACAACAGTCAGCTCCTACGAGCAGTACTTC. Translated: CASSLSTTVSSYEQYF.

V is TRBV28 and J is TRBJ1-2; D not resolved. Germline CDR1 and CDR2: MDHEN and SYDVKM. V lost 3 bases, J lost 4 bases, and 9 bases lay in between. The CDR3 totals 13 residues. The chain's CDR3 is CASSFALVYGYTF. CDR3 DNA: TGTGCCAGCAGTTTCGCACTAGTCTATGGCTACACCTTC.

CDR3 region: CASSLSGPSDYEQYF. The CDR3 DNA is TGTGCCAGCAGCTTATCAGGCCCGTCTGACTACGAGCAGTACTTC. J is TRBJ2-7 and V is TRBV7-8, with no clear D. Trimming stripped 2 bases from V and 3 bases from J, with 14 bases between. The CDR3 runs to 15 residues. Per germline, CDR1 SGHVS and CDR2 FQNEAQ.

J is TRBJ1-4 and V is TRBV7-2; 8 bases line up with TRBD1. This CDR3 spans 15 amino acids. Trimming cost V 4 bases and J 8 bases; bases outside gene matches: 9. CDR1 and CDR2 (germline): SGHTA, FQGNSA. As DNA, the CDR3 is TGTGCCAGCAGCTCGAGAGGACAGGGAGTCGAAAAACTGTTTTTT. It codes for CASSSRGQGVEKLFF.

This rearrangement joins TRBV6-5 to TRBJ2-7; 8 bases align to TRBD2. CDR1 and CDR2 from the germline V gene are MNHEY and SVGAGI. CDR3 size: 15 residues. V was pared by 0 bases and J by 2 bases, with 3 bases of the junction left unmatched. Here the CDR3 reads CASSYSRGGPYEQYF. The CDR3 DNA reads TGTGCCAGCAGTTACTCTCGGGGGGGTCCCTACGAGCAGTACTTC.

This clone was seen a few times. The CDR3 DNA reads as TGCGCCAGCAGCTTACAGGGTTCTAACTATGGCTACACCTTC. Protein product: CASSLQGSNYGYTF. The rearrangement links TRBV5-1 to TRBJ1-2; a weak D match, TRBD1 (6 bases). Germline V gene lookup returns CDR1 SGHRS and CDR2 YFSETQ. Trimming took off 2 bases at V and 0 bases at J, with 8 bases between the two ends. CDR3 length equals 14 residues.